This note documents a single TCR beta chain sequence. Its matching antigen is unknown. The data stem from a study of cytomegalovirus exposure and HLA in healthy donors. General study results and limits: In vitro testing confirmed a few CMV-associated chains as specific for CMV antigens.

Amplification used 60 Vbeta primers and 13 Jbeta primers. Some clones are missing from TCRdb's copy, which holds only in-frame ones; the method was immunoSEQ multiplex PCR. There are 250,000 to 350,000 clones in the sample; more than 55% occur only once, and about 2.2% lies in the top ten. This CDR3 comprises 15 residues. CDR1 and CDR2 from the germline V gene are SGHAT and FQNNGV. V dropped 0 bases and J dropped 6; count of bases not matched to a gene: 7. The sample consisted of PBMCs. The chain is built from TRBV11-2 and TRBJ1-2; TRBD1 aligns across 7 bases. The origin of this receptor is a female donor in good health and CMV-seronegative. The CDR3 DNA reads TGTGCCAGCAGCTTAGAGTACAGGGGACCCGATGGCTACACCTTC. Translating it yields CASSLEYRGPDGYTF.